This TCR beta chain was sequenced in a study of blood T cell repertoires in COVID-19. Study-wide background: Donors in the United States, Italy and Spain gave samples during acute or convalescent COVID-19. Sources were T cells, B-cell-depleted T cells, or PBMCs; the material itself was cDNA or gDNA.

As originally analysed: Reference gene primer amplification yielded estimated nucleated cell counts. Profiled with immunoSEQ multiplex PCR; TCRdb holds only in-frame clones, not every one. V and J calls and clone size are copied from that table; D and trimming were computed from the DNA. The sample holds roughly 21,000 clones, more than 80% seen once. This TCR derives from a woman older than 75 with active or convalescent COVID-19. Sequencing was performed on peripheral blood.

CDR3 sequence (DNA): TGTGCCAGCAGCCCGACGACAGGGGGCCTGATTGGCTACACCTTC. This sequence encodes CASSPTTGGLIGYTF. V gene TRBV7-2 combines with J gene TRBJ1-2, with 10 bases matching TRBD1. With V trimmed by 5 bases and J by 7 bases, 10 bases remained unmatched. CDR1 and CDR2 (germline): SGHTA, FQGNSA. The CDR3 extends over 15 amino acids.